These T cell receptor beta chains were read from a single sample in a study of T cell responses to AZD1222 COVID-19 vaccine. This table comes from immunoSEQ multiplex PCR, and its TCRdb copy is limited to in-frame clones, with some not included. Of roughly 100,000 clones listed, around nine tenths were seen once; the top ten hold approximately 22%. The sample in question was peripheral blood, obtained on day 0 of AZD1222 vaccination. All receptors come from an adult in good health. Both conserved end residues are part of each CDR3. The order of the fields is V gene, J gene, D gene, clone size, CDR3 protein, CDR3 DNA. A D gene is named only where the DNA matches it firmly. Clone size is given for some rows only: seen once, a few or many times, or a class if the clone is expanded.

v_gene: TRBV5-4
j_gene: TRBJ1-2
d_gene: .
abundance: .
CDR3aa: CASSFRTDLYGYTF
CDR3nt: TGTGCCAGCAGCTTCCGGACAGACCTTTATGGCTACACCTTC

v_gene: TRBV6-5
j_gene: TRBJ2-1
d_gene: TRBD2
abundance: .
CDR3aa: CASRAGGHYNEQFF
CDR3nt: TGTGCCAGCAGGGCGGGGGGTCATTACAATGAGCAGTTCTTC

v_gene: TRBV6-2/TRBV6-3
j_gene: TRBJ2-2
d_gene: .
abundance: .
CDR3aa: CASSRTSTGELFF
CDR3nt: TGTGCCAGCAGCCGGACCTCAACCGGGGAGCTGTTTTTT

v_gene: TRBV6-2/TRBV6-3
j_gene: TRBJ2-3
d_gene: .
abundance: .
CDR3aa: CASSYRTTGGLTDTQYF
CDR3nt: TGTGCCAGCAGTTACCGAACGACAGGAGGGTTAACAGATACGCAGTATTTT

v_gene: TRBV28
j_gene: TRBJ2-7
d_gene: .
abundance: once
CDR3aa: CASSRSLGSYEQYF
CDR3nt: TGTGCCAGCAGTCGGAGCCTGGGGTCCTACGAGCAGTACTTC

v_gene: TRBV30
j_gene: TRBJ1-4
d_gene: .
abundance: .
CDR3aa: CAYPSEKLFF
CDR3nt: TGTGCCTACCCGTCTGAAAAACTGTTTTTT

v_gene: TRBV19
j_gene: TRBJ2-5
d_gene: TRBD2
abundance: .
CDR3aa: CASSIDLFSGSQETQYF
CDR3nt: TGTGCCAGTAGTATAGATCTATTTAGCGGGTCCCAAGAGACCCAGTACTTC

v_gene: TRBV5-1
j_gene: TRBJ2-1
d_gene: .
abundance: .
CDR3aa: CASSPVAAEWFF
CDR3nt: TGCGCCAGCAGCCCCGTAGCGGCGGAGTGGTTCTTC

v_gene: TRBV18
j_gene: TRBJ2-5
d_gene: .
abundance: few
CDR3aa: CASSPFSAGQETQYF
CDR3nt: TGTGCCAGCTCACCCTTTTCGGCAGGGCAAGAGACCCAGTACTTC

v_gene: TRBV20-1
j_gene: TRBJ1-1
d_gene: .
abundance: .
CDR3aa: CSARSGTEAFF
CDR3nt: TGCAGTGCTCGCAGCGGGACTGAAGCTTTCTTT

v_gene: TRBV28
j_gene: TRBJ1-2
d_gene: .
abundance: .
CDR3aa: CASSAPYGYTF
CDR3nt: TGTGCCAGCAGTGCGCCATATGGCTACACCTTC

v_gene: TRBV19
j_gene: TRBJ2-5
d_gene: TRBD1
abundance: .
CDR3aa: CASSGTAETQYF
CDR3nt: TGTGCCAGTAGCGGGACAGCGGAGACCCAGTACTTC

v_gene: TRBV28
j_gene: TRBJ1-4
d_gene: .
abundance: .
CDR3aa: CASSLGGNEKLFF
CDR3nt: TGTGCCAGCAGTTTAGGAGGGAATGAAAAACTGTTTTTT

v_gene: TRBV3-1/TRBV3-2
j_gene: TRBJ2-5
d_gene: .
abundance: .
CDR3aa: CASSQVAGPTRETQYF
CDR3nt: TGTGCCAGCAGCCAAGTCGCCGGTCCGACTCGAGAGACCCAGTACTTC

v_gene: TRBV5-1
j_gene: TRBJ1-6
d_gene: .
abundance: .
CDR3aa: CASSRTENNSPLHF
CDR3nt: TGCGCCAGCAGCCGGACAGAAAATAATTCACCCCTCCACTTT

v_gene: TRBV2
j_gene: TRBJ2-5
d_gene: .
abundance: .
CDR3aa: CASRDWGEETQYF
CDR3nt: TGTGCCAGCAGGGACTGGGGGGAAGAGACCCAGTACTTC

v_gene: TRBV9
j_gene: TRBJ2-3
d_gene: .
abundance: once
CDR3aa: CASSVTVGTDTQYF
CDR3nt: TGTGCCAGCAGCGTAACCGTGGGCACAGATACGCAGTATTTT

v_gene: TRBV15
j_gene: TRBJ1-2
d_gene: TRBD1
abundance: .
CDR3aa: CATSTDREGYTF
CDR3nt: TGTGCCACCAGCACAGACAGGGAAGGCTACACCTTC

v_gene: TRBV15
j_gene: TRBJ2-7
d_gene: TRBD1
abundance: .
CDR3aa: CATSRDQGQGYEQYF
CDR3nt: TGTGCCACCAGCAGAGATCAGGGACAGGGTTACGAGCAGTACTTC

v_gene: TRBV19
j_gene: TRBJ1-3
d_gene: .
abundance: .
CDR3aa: CACGYSGNTIYF
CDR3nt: TGTGCCTGTGGTTACTCTGGAAACACCATATATTTT

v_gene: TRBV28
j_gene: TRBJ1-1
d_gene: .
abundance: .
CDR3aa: CASSSISEAFF
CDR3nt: TGTGCCAGCAGTTCAATCTCTGAAGCTTTCTTT

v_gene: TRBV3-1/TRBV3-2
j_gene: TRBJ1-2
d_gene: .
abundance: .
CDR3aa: CASGGGSYGYTF
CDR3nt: TGTGCCAGCGGGGGTGGGAGCTATGGCTACACCTTC

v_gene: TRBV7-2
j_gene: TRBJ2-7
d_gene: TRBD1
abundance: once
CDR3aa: CASSSPGQGGYEQYF
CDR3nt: TGTGCCAGCAGCTCGCCGGGACAGGGGGGCTACGAGCAGTACTTC

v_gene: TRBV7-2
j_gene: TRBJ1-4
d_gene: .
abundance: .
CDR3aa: CASSLARDEKLFF
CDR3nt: TGTGCCAGCAGCTTAGCCAGGGACGAAAAACTGTTTTTT

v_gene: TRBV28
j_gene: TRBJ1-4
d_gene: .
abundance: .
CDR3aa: CASSPGTNEKLFF
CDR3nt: TGTGCCAGCAGTCCCGGAACAAATGAAAAACTGTTTTTT

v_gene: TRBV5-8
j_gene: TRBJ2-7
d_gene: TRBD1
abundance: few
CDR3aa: CASSLQGPGEQYF
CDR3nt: TGTGCCAGCAGTTTACAGGGGCCGGGCGAGCAGTACTTC

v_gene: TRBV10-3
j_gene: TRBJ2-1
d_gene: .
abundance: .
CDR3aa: CATGTAGRNNEQFF
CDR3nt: TGTGCCACAGGCACAGCGGGTAGGAACAATGAGCAGTTCTTC

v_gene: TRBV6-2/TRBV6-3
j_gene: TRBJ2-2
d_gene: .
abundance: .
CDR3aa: CASSWGHNTGELFF
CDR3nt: TGTGCCAGCAGTTGGGGACATAATACCGGGGAGCTGTTTTTT

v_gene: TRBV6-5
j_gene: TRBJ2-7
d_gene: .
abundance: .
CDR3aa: CASRSPEEQYF
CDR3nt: TGTGCCAGCAGGTCTCCCGAAGAGCAGTACTTC

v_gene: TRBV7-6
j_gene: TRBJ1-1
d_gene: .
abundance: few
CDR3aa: CASSLVPDYTEAFF
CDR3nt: TGTGCCAGCAGCTTAGTCCCCGATTACACTGAAGCTTTCTTT

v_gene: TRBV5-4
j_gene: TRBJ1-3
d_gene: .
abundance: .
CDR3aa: CASRLLQVSGNTIYF
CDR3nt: TGTGCCAGCCGCCTTCTACAGGTCTCTGGAAACACCATATATTTT

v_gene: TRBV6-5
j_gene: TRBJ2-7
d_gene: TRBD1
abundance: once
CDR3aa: CASSYSGTVSYEQYF
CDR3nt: TGTGCCAGCAGTTACTCGGGGACAGTCTCCTACGAGCAGTACTTC

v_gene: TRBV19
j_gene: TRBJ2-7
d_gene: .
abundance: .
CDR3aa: CASSIGQDAAKKYF
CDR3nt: TGTGCCAGTAGTATCGGGCAGGATGCAGCCAAAAAGTACTTC

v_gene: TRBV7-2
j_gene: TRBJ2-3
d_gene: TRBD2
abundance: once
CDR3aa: CASSLVAGGGDTQYF
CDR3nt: TGTGCCAGCAGCTTAGTAGCGGGGGGTGGAGATACGCAGTATTTT

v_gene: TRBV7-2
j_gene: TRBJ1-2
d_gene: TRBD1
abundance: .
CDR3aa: CASSSTGTGGAGGYTF
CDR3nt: TGTGCCAGCAGCTCAACCGGGACAGGGGGCGCGGGGGGCTACACCTTC

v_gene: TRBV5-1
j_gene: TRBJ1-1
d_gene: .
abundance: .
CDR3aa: CASSPIGGGNTEAFF
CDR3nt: TGCGCCAGCAGCCCCATTGGGGGTGGGAACACTGAAGCTTTCTTT

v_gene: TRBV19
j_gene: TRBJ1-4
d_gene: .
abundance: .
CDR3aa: CASGGWTNEKLFF
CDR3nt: TGTGCCAGTGGAGGGTGGACTAATGAAAAACTGTTTTTT

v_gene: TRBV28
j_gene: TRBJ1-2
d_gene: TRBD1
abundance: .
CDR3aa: CASSSRQGRGYTF
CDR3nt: TGTGCCAGCAGTTCCCGACAGGGGAGAGGCTACACCTTC

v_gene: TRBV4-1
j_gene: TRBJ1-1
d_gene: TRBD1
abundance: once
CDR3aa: CASSATGDRGRVRNTEAFF
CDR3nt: TGCGCCAGCAGCGCAACGGGGGACAGGGGGCGGGTTAGGAACACTGAAGCTTTCTTT

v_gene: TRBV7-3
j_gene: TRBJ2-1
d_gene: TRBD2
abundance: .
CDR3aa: CASSSRAGGDEQFF
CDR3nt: TGTGCCAGCAGCTCCCGCGCCGGGGGGGATGAGCAGTTCTTC

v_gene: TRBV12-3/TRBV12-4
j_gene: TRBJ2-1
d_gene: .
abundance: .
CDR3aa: CASSLLGEQFF
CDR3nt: TGTGCCAGCAGTTTATTAGGTGAGCAGTTCTTC

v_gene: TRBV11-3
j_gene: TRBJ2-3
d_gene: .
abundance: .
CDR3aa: CASSFYSDTQYF
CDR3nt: TGTGCCAGCAGCTTTTATTCAGATACGCAGTATTTT